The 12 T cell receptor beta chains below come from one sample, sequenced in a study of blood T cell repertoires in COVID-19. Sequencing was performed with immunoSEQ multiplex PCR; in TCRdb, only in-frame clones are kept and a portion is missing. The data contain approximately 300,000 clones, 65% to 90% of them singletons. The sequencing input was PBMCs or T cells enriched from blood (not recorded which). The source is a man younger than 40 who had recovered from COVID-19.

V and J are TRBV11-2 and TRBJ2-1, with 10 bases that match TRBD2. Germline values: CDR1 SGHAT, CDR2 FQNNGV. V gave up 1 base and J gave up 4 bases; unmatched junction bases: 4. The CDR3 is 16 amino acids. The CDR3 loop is CASSLVGTSEYNEQFF. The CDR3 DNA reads TGTGCCAGCAGCTTAGTAGGGACTAGCGAATACAATGAGCAGTTCTTC.

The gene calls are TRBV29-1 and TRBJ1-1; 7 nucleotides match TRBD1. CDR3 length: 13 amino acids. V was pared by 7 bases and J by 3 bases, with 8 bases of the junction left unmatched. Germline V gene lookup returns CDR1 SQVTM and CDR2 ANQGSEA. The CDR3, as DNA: TGCAGCGGTCAGAGGGGGCTACACACTGAAGCTTTCTTT. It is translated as CSGQRGLHTEAFF.

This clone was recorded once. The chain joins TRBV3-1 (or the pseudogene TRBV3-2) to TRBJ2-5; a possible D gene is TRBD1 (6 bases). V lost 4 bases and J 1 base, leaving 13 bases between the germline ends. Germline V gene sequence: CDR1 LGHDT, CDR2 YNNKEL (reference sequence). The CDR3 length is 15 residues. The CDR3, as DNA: TGTGCCAGCAGCCCGACCAACAGGGCCCAAGAGACCCAGTACTTC. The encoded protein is CASSPTNRAQETQYF.

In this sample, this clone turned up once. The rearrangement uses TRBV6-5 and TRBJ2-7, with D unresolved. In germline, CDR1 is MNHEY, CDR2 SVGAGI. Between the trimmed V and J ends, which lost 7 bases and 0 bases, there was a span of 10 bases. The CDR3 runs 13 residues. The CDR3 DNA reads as TGTGCCAGCATACAGTCCAGCTCCTACGAGCAGTACTTC. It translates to CASIQSSSYEQYF.

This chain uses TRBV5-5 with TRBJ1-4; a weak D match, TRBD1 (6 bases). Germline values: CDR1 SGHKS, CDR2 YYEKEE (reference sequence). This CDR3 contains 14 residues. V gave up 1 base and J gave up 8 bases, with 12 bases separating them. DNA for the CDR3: TGTGCCAGCAGCTTGTGGACAGTAGGAGAAAAACTGTTTTTT. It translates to CASSLWTVGEKLFF.

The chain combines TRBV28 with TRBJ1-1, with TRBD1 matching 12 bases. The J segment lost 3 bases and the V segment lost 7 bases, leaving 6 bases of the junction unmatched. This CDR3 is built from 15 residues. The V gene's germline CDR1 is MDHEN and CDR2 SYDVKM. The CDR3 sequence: CASTGQGARDTEAFF. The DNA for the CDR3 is TGTGCCAGCACGGGACAGGGGGCGCGGGACACTGAAGCTTTCTTT.

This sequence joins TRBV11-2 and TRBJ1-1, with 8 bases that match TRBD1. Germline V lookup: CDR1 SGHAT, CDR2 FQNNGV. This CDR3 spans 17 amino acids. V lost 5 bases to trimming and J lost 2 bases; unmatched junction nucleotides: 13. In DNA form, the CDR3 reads TGTGCCAGCAGCCATTACCAGGGGGCACGGGGTAACACTGAAGCTTTCTTT. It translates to CASSHYQGARGNTEAFF. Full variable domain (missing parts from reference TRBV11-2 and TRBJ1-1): EAGVAQSPRYKIIEKRQSVAFWCNPISGHATLYWYQQILGQGPKLLIQFQNNGVVDDSQLPKDRFSAERLKGVDSTLKIQPAKLEDSAVYLCASSHYQGARGNTEAFFGQGTRLTVV.

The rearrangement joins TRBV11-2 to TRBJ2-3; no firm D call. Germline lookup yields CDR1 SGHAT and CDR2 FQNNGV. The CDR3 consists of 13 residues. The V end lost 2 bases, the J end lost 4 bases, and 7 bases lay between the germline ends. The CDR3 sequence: CASSLSTADTQYF. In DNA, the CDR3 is TGTGCCAGCAGCTTATCAACGGCAGATACGCAGTATTTT.

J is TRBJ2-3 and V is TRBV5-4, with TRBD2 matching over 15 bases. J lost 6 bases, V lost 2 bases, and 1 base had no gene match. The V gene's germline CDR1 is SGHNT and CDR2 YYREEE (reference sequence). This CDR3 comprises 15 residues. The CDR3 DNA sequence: TGTGCCAGCAGCTTAGGGACTAGCGGGAGGGATACGCAGTATTTT. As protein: CASSLGTSGRDTQYF.

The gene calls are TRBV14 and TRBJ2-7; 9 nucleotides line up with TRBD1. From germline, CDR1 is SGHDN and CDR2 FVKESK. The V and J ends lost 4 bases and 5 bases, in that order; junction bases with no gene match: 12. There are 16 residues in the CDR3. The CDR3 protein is CASSPLRTGVNNEQYF. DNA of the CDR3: TGTGCCAGCAGCCCCCTCAGGACAGGGGTAAACAACGAGCAGTACTTC.

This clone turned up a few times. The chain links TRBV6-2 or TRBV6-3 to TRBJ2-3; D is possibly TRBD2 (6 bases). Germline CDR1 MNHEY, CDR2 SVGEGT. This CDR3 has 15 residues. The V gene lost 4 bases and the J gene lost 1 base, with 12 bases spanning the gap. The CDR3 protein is CASSWPSGGTDTQYF. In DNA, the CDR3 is TGTGCCAGCAGTTGGCCGTCGGGAGGCACAGATACGCAGTATTTT.

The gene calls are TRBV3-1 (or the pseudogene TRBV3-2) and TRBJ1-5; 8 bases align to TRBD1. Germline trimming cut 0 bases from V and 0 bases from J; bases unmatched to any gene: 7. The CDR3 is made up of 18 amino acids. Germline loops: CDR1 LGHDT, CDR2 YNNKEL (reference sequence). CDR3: CASSQDITGGSSNQPQHF. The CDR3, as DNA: TGTGCCAGCAGCCAAGATATAACAGGGGGAAGTAGCAATCAGCCCCAGCATTTT.